This T cell receptor beta chain stems from a study of OX40 agonist ivuxolimab in advanced cancers. For context, the study as a whole: The costimulatory receptor OX40 (CD134) was targeted by ivuxolimab, a fully human IgG2 agonistic monoclonal antibody. The point of sequencing TCRbeta in the periphery was to test whether ivuxolimab changed TCR sequence diversity and drove clonal T-cell expansion. A male proportion of 82.7% and a mean age of about 60 years, ranging from about 23 to 79, were recorded for the dose-escalation cohort. The paper covers the monotherapy dose-escalation part of the phase I ivuxolimab trial, which included N of about 50 patients. Prior anti-PD-1, anti-PD-L1 or anti-CTLA-4 therapy was permitted, and roughly two fifths of dose-escalation patients had received checkpoint inhibitors. Partial responses were achieved by three dose-escalation patients, of whom one had hepatocellular carcinoma and two had cutaneous melanoma. Intravenous ivuxolimab was administered to patients every 2 weeks at six dose levels: 0.01, 0.1, 0.3, 1.5, 3 and 10 mg/kg. Of the roughly 51 patients in dose escalation, about 20 had hepatocellular carcinoma, roughly 15 had melanoma, 9 had renal cell carcinoma and 9 had head and neck cancer. Here is what the overall study found, with its caveats: At doses of 0.1 to 3.0 mg/kg, clonal expansion of both CD4+ and CD8+ blood T cells was observed from baseline to week 6. In the 0.1-3.0 mg/kg groups, partial responders were among the patients with the lowest normalized peripheral clonal expansion, particularly in CD8+ T cells. The antigen specificity of the clonally expanded peripheral T cells was not determined. After ivuxolimab, CD8+ T cells had more expanded clones than CD4+ T cells on average. Low levels of normalized T-cell clonal expansion were also seen in some nonresponding patients.

CDR1 and CDR2 are drawn from the germline V gene: MDHEN, SYDVKM. Cut back by 5 bases and 2 bases, the V and J ends lie 12 bases apart. The CDR3, cysteine through phenylalanine, is 14 amino acids long. CDR3 DNA only is kept here, 42 bases in frame from base 1. The trial excluded patients who had a history of autoimmune disease or who were on systemic immunosuppression. Peripheral blood for TCR sequencing was drawn from every dose cohort at baseline, at cycle 4 day 1 and at cycle 7 day 1. Samples were obtained from an open-label, multicenter, first-in-human phase I dose-escalation trial of ivuxolimab. Adults with locally advanced or metastatic melanoma, renal cell, hepatocellular, or head and neck squamous cell carcinoma were enrolled in the trial. Before TCR sequencing, CD4+ and CD8+ T cells were separately sorted from peripheral blood. With respect to this clone: Its antigen is currently not known. One base away there is no much larger clone; base qualities are not given.

To sequence the TCRbeta CDR3 region, genomic DNA was isolated from the sorted cells. TCRbeta CDR3 regions were sequenced using the immunoSEQ Assay. Here the immuneACCESS table is served through TCRdb, limited to in-frame sequences with V and J called. Missing clones are a known gap in these copies; in checked studies unresolved V genes cover under half, and the rest lacks a known reason. Here the sample has under 200,000 clones; approximately 94% occur a single time. Of the sample, about 0.31% falls within the top ten clones. The sequence was collected from an adult with an advanced solid tumor such as melanoma, head and neck, liver or kidney cancer. The source was CD4+ or CD8+ T cells sorted from blood, collected in a trial of the OX40 agonist ivuxolimab. This receptor chain uses TRBV28 and TRBJ1-2; the D gene remains uncertain. In nucleotides, the sequence is TGTGCCAGCAGTCCCGACCCTCAAAACTATGGCTACACCTTC. Its translation reads: CASSPDPQNYGYTF.